This TCR beta chain was captured by sequencing in a study of sequential checkpoint blockade in melanoma. Study-level background: Randomization was 1:1 between first-line nivolumab→ipilimumab and ipilimumab→nivolumab. Each arm's sequence ended with maintenance nivolumab.

CDR3 size: 16 residues. J gave up 0 bases and V 5 bases, and 10 bases lay outside the gene matches. Germline lookup yields CDR1 SGHAT and CDR2 FQNNGV. TCRdb keeps only in-frame clones here, not all; method: immunoSEQ multiplex PCR. There are around 20,000 clones in the sample; 80% occur only once, and 25% to 35% lies in the top ten. The treatment was: randomized to nivolumab then ipilimumab (arm A) or the reverse (arm B). Patients had received no earlier DNA-damaging chemotherapy. Sorted cells were live CD3+CD8+, lacking CD19 and CD56, from PBMCs. The chain combines TRBV11-2 with TRBJ2-7; 7 nucleotides line up with TRBD2. Material: CD8+ T cells sorted from blood (inferred from file names), obtained from a patient given nivolumab and ipilimumab in sequence. The receptor comes from a human donor with melanoma. The CDR3 DNA reads as TGTGCCAGCAGCACTGGACCGGGACTAAGCTCCTACGAGCAGTACTTC. Its protein is CASSTGPGLSSYEQYF.